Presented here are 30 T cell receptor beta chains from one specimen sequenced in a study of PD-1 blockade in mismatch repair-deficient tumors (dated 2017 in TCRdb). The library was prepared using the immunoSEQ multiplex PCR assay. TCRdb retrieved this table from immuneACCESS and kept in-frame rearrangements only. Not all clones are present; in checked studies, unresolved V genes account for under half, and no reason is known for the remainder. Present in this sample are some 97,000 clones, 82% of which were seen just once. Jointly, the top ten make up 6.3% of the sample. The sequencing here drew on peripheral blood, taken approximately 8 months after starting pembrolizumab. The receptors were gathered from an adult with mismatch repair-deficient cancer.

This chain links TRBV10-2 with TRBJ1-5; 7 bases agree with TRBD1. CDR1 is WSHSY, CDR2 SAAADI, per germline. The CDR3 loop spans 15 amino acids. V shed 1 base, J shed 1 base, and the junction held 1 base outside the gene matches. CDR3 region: CASSELGQSNQPQHF. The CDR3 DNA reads TGCGCCAGCAGTGAGTTGGGACAGAGCAATCAGCCCCAGCATTTT.

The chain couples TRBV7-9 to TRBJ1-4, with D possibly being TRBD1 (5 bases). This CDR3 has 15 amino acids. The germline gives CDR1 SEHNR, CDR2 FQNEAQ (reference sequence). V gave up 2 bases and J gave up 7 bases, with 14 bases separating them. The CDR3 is CASSLNGGIGEKLFF. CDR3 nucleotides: TGTGCCAGCAGCTTAAACGGGGGGATCGGTGAAAAACTGTTTTTT.

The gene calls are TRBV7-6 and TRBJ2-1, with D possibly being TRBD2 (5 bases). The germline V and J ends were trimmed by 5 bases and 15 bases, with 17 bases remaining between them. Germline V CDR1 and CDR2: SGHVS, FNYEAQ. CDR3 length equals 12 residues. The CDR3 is CASSPDRGGLFF. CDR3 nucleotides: TGTGCCAGCAGCCCCGACCGCGGCGGACTGTTCTTC.

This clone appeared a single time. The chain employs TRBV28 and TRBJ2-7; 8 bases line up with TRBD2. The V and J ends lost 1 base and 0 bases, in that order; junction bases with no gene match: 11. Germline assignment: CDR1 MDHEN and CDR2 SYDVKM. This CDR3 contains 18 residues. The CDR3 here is CASSLFPTSGLSSYEQYF. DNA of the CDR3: TGTGCCAGCAGTTTATTTCCTACTAGCGGATTAAGCTCCTACGAGCAGTACTTC.

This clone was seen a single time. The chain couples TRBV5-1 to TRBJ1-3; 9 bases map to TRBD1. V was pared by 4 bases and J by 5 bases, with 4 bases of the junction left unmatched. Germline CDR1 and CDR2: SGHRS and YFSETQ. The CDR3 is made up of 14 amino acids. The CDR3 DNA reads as TGCGCCAGCAGCCCGGGACAGGGACGAAACACCATATATTTT. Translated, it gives CASSPGQGRNTIYF.

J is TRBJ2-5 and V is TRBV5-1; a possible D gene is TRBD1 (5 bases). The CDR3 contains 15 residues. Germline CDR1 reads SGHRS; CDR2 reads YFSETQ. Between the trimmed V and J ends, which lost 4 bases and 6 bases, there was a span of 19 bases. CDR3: CASSLELDIEKTQYF. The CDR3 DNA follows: TGCGCCAGCAGCCTGGAATTGGACATTGAGAAGACCCAGTACTTC.

Written as DNA, the CDR3 is TGTGCCTGGAAAGGCGGCTATGGCTACACCTTC. This sequence encodes CAWKGGYGYTF. The chain joins TRBV30 to TRBJ1-2, with no clear D. Germline loops: CDR1 GTSNPN, CDR2 SVGIG (reference sequence). Between the trimmed V and J ends, which lost 4 bases and 4 bases, there was a span of 7 bases. CDR3 length: 11 amino acids.

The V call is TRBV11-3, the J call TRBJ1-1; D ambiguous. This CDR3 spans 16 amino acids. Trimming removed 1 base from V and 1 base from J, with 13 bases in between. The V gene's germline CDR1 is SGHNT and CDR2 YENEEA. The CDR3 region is CASSLALWQENTEAFF. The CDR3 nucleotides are TGTGCCAGCAGCTTAGCGTTGTGGCAGGAGAACACTGAAGCTTTCTTT. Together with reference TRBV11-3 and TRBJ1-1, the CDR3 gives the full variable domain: EAGVVQSPRYKIIEKKQPVAFWCNPISGHNTLYWYLQNLGQGPELLIRYENEEAVDDSQLPKDRFSAERLKGVDSTLKIQPAELGDSAVYLCASSLALWQENTEAFFGQGTRLTVV.

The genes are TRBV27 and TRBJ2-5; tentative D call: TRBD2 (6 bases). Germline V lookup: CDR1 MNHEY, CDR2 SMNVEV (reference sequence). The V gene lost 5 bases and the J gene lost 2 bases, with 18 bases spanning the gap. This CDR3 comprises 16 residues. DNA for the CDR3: TGTGCCAGCAGTCTATTATACCGGGACTGGCAAGAGACCCAGTACTTC. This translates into CASSLLYRDWQETQYF.

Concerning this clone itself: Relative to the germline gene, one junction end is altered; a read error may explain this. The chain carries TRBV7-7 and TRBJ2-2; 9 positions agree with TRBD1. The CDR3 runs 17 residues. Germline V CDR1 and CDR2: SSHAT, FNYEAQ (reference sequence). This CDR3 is CASSLESGQGNTGELFF. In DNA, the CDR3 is TGTGCTAGCAGCTTAGAATCGGGACAGGGAAACACCGGGGAGCTGTTTTTT.

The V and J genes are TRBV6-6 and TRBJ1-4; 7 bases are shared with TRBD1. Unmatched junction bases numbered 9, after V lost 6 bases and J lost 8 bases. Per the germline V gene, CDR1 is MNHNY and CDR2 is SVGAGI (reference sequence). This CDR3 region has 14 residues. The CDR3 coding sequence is TGTGCCAGCAGCCCGACAGGGAAGTGGGAAAAACTGTTTTTT. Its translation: CASSPTGKWEKLFF.

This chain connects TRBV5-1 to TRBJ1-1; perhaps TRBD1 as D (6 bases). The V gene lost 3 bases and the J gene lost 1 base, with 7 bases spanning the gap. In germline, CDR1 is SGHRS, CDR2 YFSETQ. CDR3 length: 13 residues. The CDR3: CASSWTENTEAFF. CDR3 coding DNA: TGCGCCAGCAGCTGGACAGAGAACACTGAAGCTTTCTTT. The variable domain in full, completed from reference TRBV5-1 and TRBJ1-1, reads KAGVTQTPRYLIKTRGQQVTLSCSPISGHRSVSWYQQTPGQGLQFLFEYFSETQRNKGNFPGRFSGRQFSNSRSEMNVSTLELGDSALYLCASSWTENTEAFFGQGTRLTVV.

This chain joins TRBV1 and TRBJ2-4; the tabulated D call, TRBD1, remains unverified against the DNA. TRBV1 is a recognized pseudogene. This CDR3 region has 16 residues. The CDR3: CTSSQEDGTGSNIQYF. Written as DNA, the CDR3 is TGCACCAGCAGCCAAGAAGACGGGACAGGGTCCAACATTCAGTACTTC.

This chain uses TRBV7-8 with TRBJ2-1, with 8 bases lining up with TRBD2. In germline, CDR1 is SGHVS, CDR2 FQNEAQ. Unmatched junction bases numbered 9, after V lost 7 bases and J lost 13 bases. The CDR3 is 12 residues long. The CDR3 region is CASTLGREVQFF. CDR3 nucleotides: TGTGCCAGCACCCTCGGGCGGGAGGTTCAGTTCTTC.

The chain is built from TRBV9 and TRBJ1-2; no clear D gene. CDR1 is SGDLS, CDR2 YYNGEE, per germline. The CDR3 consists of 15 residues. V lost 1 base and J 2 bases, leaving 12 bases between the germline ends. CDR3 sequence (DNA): TGTGCCAGCAGCGTATCGGGCCAGGCGAACTATGGCTACACCTTC. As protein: CASSVSGQANYGYTF.

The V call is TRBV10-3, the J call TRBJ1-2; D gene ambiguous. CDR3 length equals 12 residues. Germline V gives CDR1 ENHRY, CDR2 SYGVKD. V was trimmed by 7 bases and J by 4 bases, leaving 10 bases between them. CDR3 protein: CAIKPSGYGYTF. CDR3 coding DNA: TGTGCCATCAAACCCTCCGGCTATGGCTACACCTTC.

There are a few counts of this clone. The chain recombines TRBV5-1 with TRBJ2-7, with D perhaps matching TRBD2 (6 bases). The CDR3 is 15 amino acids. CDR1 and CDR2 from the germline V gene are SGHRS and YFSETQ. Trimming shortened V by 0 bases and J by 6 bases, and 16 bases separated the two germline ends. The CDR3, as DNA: TGCGCCAGCAGCTTGGTGGCCGGGAGCCTCTCCGAGCAGTACTTC. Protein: CASSLVAGSLSEQYF. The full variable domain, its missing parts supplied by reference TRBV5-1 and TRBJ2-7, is KAGVTQTPRYLIKTRGQQVTLSCSPISGHRSVSWYQQTPGQGLQFLFEYFSETQRNKGNFPGRFSGRQFSNSRSEMNVSTLELGDSALYLCASSLVAGSLSEQYFGPGTRLTVT.

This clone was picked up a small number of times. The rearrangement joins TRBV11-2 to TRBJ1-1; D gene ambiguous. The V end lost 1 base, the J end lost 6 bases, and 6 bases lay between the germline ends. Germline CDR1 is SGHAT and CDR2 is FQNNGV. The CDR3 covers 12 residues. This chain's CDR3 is CASSLVGPEAFF. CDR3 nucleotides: TGTGCCAGCAGCTTAGTTGGCCCTGAAGCTTTCTTT.

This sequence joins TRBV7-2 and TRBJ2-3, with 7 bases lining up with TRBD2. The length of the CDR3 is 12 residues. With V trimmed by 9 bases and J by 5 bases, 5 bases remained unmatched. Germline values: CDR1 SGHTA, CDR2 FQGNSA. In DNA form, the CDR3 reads TGTGCCAGTGTGGCGGGAGAAGATACGCAGTATTTT. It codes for CASVAGEDTQYF. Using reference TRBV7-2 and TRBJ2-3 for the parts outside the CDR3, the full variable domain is GAGVSQSPSNKVTEKGKDVELRCDPISGHTALYWYRQSLGQGLEFLIYFQGNSAPDKSGLPSDRFSAERTGGSVSTLTIQRTQQEDSAVYLCASVAGEDTQYFGPGTRLTVL.

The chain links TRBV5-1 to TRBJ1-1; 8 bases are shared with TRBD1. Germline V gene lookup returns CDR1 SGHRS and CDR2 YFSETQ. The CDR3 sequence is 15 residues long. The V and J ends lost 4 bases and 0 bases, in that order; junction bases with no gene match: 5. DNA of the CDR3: TGCGCCAGCAGCCCACAGACAGGGGTGAACACTGAAGCTTTCTTT. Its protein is CASSPQTGVNTEAFF.

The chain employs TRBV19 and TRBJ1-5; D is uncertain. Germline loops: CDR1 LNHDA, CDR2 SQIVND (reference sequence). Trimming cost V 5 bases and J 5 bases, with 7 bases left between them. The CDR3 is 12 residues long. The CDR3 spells CASSANYQPQHF. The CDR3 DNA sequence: TGTGCCAGTAGTGCTAATTATCAGCCCCAGCATTTT.

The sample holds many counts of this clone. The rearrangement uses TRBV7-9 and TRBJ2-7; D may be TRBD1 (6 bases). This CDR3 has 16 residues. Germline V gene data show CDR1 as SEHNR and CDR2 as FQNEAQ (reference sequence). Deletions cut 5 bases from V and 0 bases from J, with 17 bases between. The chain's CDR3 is CASSQSGQSSSYEQYF. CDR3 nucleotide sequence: TGTGCCAGCAGCCAATCTGGACAGTCGAGCTCCTACGAGCAGTACTTC.

Written as DNA, the CDR3 is TGCGTCAAGCTCGTGGGGCAGGGTATGGGCTACGAGCAGTACTTC. This gives the protein CVKLVGQGMGYEQYF. The rearrangement links TRBV23-1 to TRBJ2-7, with a tentative D call TRBD1 (5 bases). TRBV23-1 belongs to the ORF category, with a function that is uncertain. The CDR3 covers 15 residues.

The CDR3 protein is CASTRQGLYEQYF. CDR3 bases: TGTGCTAGTACCCGCCAGGGCCTTTACGAGCAGTACTTC. V is TRBV12-5 and J is TRBJ2-7; a possible D gene is TRBD1 (5 bases). The CDR3 is 13 residues long. Between the trimmed V and J ends, which lost 8 bases and 4 bases, there was a span of 15 bases. Germline CDR1 is LGHNT and CDR2 is FRNRAP.

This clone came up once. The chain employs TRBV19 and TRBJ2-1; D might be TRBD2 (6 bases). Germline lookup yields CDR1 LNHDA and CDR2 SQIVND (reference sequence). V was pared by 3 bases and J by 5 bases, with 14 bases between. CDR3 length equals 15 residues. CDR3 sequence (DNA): TGTGCCAGTAGTATTTGGGGAGGCCTAAACAATGAGCAGTTCTTC. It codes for CASSIWGGLNNEQFF.

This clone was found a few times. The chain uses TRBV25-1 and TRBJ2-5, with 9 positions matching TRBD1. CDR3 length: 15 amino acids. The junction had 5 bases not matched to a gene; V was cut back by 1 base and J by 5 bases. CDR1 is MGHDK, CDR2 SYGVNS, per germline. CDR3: CASSESRTGDETQYF. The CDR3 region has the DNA TGTGCCAGCAGTGAATCCCGGACAGGGGACGAGACCCAGTACTTC.

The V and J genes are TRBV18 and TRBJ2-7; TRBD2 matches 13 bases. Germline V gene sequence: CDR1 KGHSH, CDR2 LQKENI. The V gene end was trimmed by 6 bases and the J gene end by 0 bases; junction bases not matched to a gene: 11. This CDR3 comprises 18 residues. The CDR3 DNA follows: TGTGCCAGCTCCCCCGGGACTAGCGGGACGGGAGGCTCCTACGAGCAGTACTTC. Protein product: CASSPGTSGTGGSYEQYF.

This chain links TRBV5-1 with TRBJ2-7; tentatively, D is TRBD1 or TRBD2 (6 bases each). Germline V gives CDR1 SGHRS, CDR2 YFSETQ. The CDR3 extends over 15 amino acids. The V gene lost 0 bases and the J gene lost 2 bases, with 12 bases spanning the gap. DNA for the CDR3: TGCGCCAGCAGCTTGGCCCTGGGGGGCCCCTACGAGCAGTACTTC. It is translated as CASSLALGGPYEQYF.

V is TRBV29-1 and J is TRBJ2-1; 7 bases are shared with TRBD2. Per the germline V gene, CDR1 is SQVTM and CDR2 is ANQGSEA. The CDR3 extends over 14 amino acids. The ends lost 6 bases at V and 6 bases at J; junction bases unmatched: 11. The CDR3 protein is CSVDLGGRGNEQFF. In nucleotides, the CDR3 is TGCAGCGTAGACCTCGGGGGGAGAGGCAATGAGCAGTTCTTC.

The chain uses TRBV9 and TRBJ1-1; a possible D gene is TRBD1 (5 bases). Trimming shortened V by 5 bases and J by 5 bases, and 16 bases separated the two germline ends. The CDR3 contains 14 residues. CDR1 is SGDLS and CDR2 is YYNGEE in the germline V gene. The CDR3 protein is CASRPILEGTEAFF. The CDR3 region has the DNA TGTGCCAGCAGACCCATTCTTGAGGGGACTGAAGCTTTCTTT.